A single sample is the source of the 14 T cell receptor beta chains below, sequenced in a study of CD8+CD57+ T cells in acquired aplastic anemia. Genomic DNA, serving as template, underwent TCR beta VDJ and CDR3 profiling. Each CDR3 protein gets one entry after TCRdb re-called the reads with MiXCR. The sample lists a few hundred thousand distinct CDR3 sequences; just under 70% were seen once. Sequencing was performed on sorted CD4+, CD8+, or CD8+CD57+ T cells (not recorded which) from PBMCs. The receptors were gathered from a human donor in good health, serving as a control.

The rearrangement joins TRBV7-6 to TRBJ2-1; 7 bases fit TRBD2. V shed 2 bases, J shed 16 bases, and the junction held 14 bases outside the gene matches. Germline CDR1 reads SGHVS; CDR2 reads FNYEAQ. The CDR3 loop spans 14 amino acids. The CDR3 region is CASSLRAGVEEYFF. The CDR3 DNA sequence: TGTGCCAGCAGCTTAAGGGCGGGGGTCGAGGAGTACTTCTTC.

CDR3 in DNA: TGCAGTGCTACGGCACACGACCCACTAACCCAGTACTTC. The encoded protein is CSATAHDPLTQYF. The rearrangement uses TRBV20-1 and TRBJ2-5; D is uncertain. CDR1 DFQATT and CDR2 SNEGSKA come from the germline V gene (reference sequence). V lost 4 bases and J lost 8, with 17 bases in between. There are 13 residues in the CDR3.

The chain carries TRBV7-9 and TRBJ2-7, with TRBD1 matching 11 bases. The CDR3 is 14 amino acids. The V and J ends lost 4 bases and 13 bases, in that order; junction bases with no gene match: 12. The germline V gene has CDR1 SEHNR and CDR2 FQNEAQ (reference sequence). In DNA, the CDR3 is TGTGCCAGCAGCTCGGGACAGGGGGGTTACTATCACTACTTC. Translated, it gives CASSSGQGGYYHYF.

The rearrangement uses TRBV20-1 and TRBJ1-3; 7 bases fit TRBD1. V gave up 5 bases and J gave up 15 bases; unmatched junction bases: 10. CDR3 length: 11 amino acids. Germline CDR1 and CDR2: DFQATT and SNEGSKA (reference sequence). In nucleotides, the CDR3 is TGCAGTGCTGGTGGACAGGAGAGGGGATATTTT. This codes for CSAGGQERGYF.

The count of this clonotype is one. Mismatch with germline at one junction end may stem from a read error. The CDR3: CASSVQSSGANVHF. The CDR3 region has the DNA TGTGCCAGCAGCGTTCAGAGCTCTGGGGCCAACGTCCATTTT. The chain links TRBV9 to TRBJ2-3; D possibly corresponds to TRBD1 (5 bases). Germline loops: CDR1 SGDLS, CDR2 YYNGEE. This CDR3 contains 14 residues.

This chain links TRBV24-1 with TRBJ1-5, with D possibly being TRBD1 (6 bases). With 11 bases removed from V and 5 bases from J, the gap between germline ends came to 24 bases. The CDR3 extends over 16 amino acids. Germline-derived CDR1 and CDR2 are KGHDR and SFDVKD. The CDR3 region is CASSNRGQRNDQPQHF. CDR3 coding DNA: TGTGCCAGTAGTAACCGAGGACAGCGCAATGATCAGCCCCAGCATTTT.

About this clonotype: A read error is likely, as this CDR3 ends without the conserved phenylalanine or tryptophan. The limits of the CDR3 on the DNA are not certain, so only TCRdb's listed CDR3 is given. The chain carries TRBV2 and TRBJ2-2; TRBD2, as called in the table, went unchecked against the DNA. A total of 15 residues make up the CDR3, ends included. Germline values: CDR1 SNHLY, CDR2 FYNNEI. The CDR3 sequence: CASSTGLGETQYFGS.

This sequence joins TRBV11-2 and TRBJ2-3, with TRBD1 as a possible D gene (6 bases). Germline CDR1 and CDR2: SGHAT and FQNNGV. The CDR3 has 15 amino acids. V was shortened by 6 bases and J by 4 bases, with 17 bases between the two germline ends. The CDR3 here is CASSFQGLRSDTQYF. CDR3 DNA: TGTGCCAGCAGTTTCCAGGGGCTGAGATCAGATACGCAGTATTTT.

Of note for this clonotype: The junction departs from the called germline gene at one end, perhaps through a read error. The chain employs TRBV7-8 and TRBJ1-2; 9 nucleotides align to TRBD1. This CDR3 contains 19 residues. Germline CDR1 reads SGHVS; CDR2 reads FQNEAQ. The chain's CDR3 is CASSLVTGGTLIFNYGYTF. CDR3 sequence (DNA): TGCGCCAGCAGCTTGGTGACAGGGGGAACCCTTATTTTTAACTATGGCTACACCTTC.

Worth noting for this clonotype: Because it lacks the conserved phenylalanine or tryptophan at the end, this CDR3 is likely a read error. No DNA is shown, since the ends of the CDR3 on it are uncertain; the CDR3 is the one TCRdb lists. The rearrangement uses TRBV7-3 and TRBJ2-7; the DNA was not compared with TRBD1, the D call given in the table. Germline lookup yields CDR1 SGHTA and CDR2 FQGTGA. The CDR3 contains 13 residues when both ends are counted. This chain's CDR3 is CASSQRPGHDYGY.

This sequence joins TRBV5-1 and TRBJ1-6; perhaps TRBD1 as D (6 bases). The V end lost 6 bases, the J end lost 6 bases, and 19 bases lay between the germline ends. CDR1 and CDR2 (germline): SGHRS, YFSETQ. This CDR3 spans 16 amino acids. The CDR3 is CASTRPPGDTNSPLHF. The CDR3 nucleotides read TGCGCCAGCACCCGTCCCCCCGGGGACACTAATTCACCCCTCCACTTT.

This chain links TRBV20-1 with TRBJ1-5; 7 bases match TRBD1. V lost 4 bases and J lost 4; bases outside the gene matches: 16. This CDR3 is built from 17 residues. The germline V gene encodes CDR1 DFQATT and CDR2 SNEGSKA (reference sequence). The CDR3 protein is CSANHLTTGADNQPQHF. As DNA, the CDR3 is TGCAGTGCTAACCACCTAACCACAGGGGCCGATAATCAGCCCCAGCATTTT.

The genes are TRBV5-1 and TRBJ1-5; TRBD1 is a possible D gene (5 bases). This CDR3 is 13 amino acids long. The germline V and J ends were trimmed by 4 bases and 7 bases, with 12 bases remaining between them. The germline gives CDR1 SGHRS, CDR2 YFSETQ. The DNA for the CDR3 is TGCGCCAGCAGCCGCGGGACCAAGCAGCCCCAGCATTTT. Translating it yields CASSRGTKQPQHF.

CDR3 DNA: TGCGCCAGCAGCCAAGATCCGCAGGGGGCCTATGGCTACACCTTC. It specifies CASSQDPQGAYGYTF. The chain employs TRBV4-3 and TRBJ1-2, with TRBD1 matching over 8 bases. Germline assignment: CDR1 LGHNA and CDR2 YSLEER. CDR3 length: 15 amino acids. V lost 0 bases, J lost 4 bases, and 4 bases stayed unmatched.